This entry lists 27 T cell receptor beta chains sequenced from one sample in a study of CD8+CD57+ T cells in acquired aplastic anemia. Genomic DNA acted as the template from which TCR beta VDJ combination and CDR3 sequence profiling were carried out. In TCRdb, the reads were re-called with MiXCR into one record per CDR3 protein. Of about 190,000 distinct CDR3 sequences in the sample, just under 50% are singletons; the top ten hold approximately 9.7%. For sequencing, patients were chosen who had shown expansion of CD8+CD57+ cells by flow cytometry. Sequenced: sorted CD4+, CD8+, or CD8+CD57+ T cells (not recorded which) from PBMCs. These receptors were collected from a human donor with aplastic anemia.

This clonotype has at least ten counts. CDR3 residues: CASRGANNEKLFF. Here the CDR3 DNA reads TGTGCCAGCAGGGGGGCGAATAATGAAAAACTGTTTTTT. The chain joins TRBV6-6 to TRBJ1-4; D possibly corresponds to TRBD1 (6 bases). With 6 bases removed from V and 4 bases from J, the gap between germline ends came to 9 bases. The germline gives CDR1 MNHNY, CDR2 SVGAGI (reference sequence). This CDR3 is built from 13 residues.

The chain is built from TRBV20-1 and TRBJ1-2; D remains ambiguous. The CDR3 covers 12 residues. Trimming took off 5 bases at V and 3 bases at J, with 10 bases between the two ends. Germline V gives CDR1 DFQATT, CDR2 SNEGSKA (reference sequence). The CDR3 DNA is TGCAGTGCTCTCAGGAGAGACTATGGCTACACCTTC. This sequence encodes CSALRRDYGYTF.

The chain employs TRBV5-1 and TRBJ2-6; 8 bases align to TRBD1. V lost 7 bases and J lost 1; bases outside the gene matches: 10. The CDR3 loop spans 17 amino acids. Germline V lookup: CDR1 SGHRS, CDR2 YFSETQ. CDR3 amino acids: CASRRGQGVSGANVLTF. For the CDR3, the DNA is TGCGCCAGCCGCCGTGGACAGGGTGTGTCTGGGGCCAACGTCCTGACTTTC.

This clonotype was recorded many times. V usage is TRBV7-8 and J usage is TRBJ2-1, with D unclear. V lost 5 bases to trimming and J lost 4 bases, with 12 bases between them. CDR1 and CDR2 (germline): SGHVS, FQNEAQ. The CDR3 consists of 14 residues. CDR3 bases: TGTGCCAGCAGCCCCCGGACGACGTACAATGAGCAGTTCTTC. Protein sequence: CASSPRTTYNEQFF.

This clonotype was picked up many times. The chain is built from TRBV5-1 and TRBJ2-3; D is unresolved. CDR3 size: 17 residues. Germline CDR1 and CDR2: SGHRS and YFSETQ. Trimming cost V 1 base and J 0 bases, with 15 bases left between them. The CDR3 loop reads CASSLPSPSTSTDTQYF. Here the CDR3 DNA reads TGCGCCAGCAGCTTGCCCTCGCCAAGTACTAGCACAGATACGCAGTATTTT.

This clonotype was seen repeatedly, ten times or more. The V and J genes are TRBV11-2 and TRBJ2-3, with D possibly TRBD2 on 5 matching bases. The germline V gene encodes CDR1 SGHAT and CDR2 FQNNGV. CDR3 length equals 14 residues. Trimming cost V 1 base and J 4 bases, with 9 bases left between them. DNA for the CDR3: TGTGCCAGCAGCTTAGGGGGAGTCGCAGATACGCAGTATTTT. The encoded protein is CASSLGGVADTQYF.

Turning to this clonotype: A read error may explain this, as a much larger clone is one base away. As the CDR3 is not closed by the conserved phenylalanine or tryptophan, this likely results from a read error. The chain carries TRBV12-3 or TRBV12-4 and TRBJ1-2; D possibly corresponds to TRBD1 (6 bases). Between the trimmed V and J ends, which lost 6 bases and 7 bases, there was a span of 12 bases. This CDR3 spans 12 amino acids. CDR3 sequence reads: CASRPGAAGYTS. The CDR3, as DNA: TGTGCCAGCAGACCAGGGGCGGCTGGCTACACCTCC.

This clonotype was counted at least ten times. The chain recombines TRBV24-1 with TRBJ2-3; 10 bases agree with TRBD1. CDR3 length: 16 residues. J lost 3 bases, V lost 3 bases, and 5 bases had no gene match. In germline, CDR1 is KGHDR, CDR2 SFDVKD. The CDR3 coding sequence is TGTGCCACCAGTGATAAAAGACAGGGGGCGACAGATACGCAGTATTTT. It is translated as CATSDKRQGATDTQYF.

The V gene is TRBV7-6, the J gene TRBJ2-2; D gene uncertain. This CDR3 has 14 amino acids. Trimming pared 1 base from V and 7 bases from J, leaving 10 bases between. Germline assignment: CDR1 SGHVS and CDR2 FNYEAQ. CDR3 protein: CASSLDLGYGELFF. In nucleotides, the CDR3 is TGTGCCAGCAGCTTAGATCTGGGTTACGGGGAGCTGTTTTTT.

The CDR3 coding sequence is TGTGCCAGCAGCCTCAGCGCACTCAACACTGAAGCTTTCTTT. It codes for CASSLSALNTEAFF. The chain links TRBV7-9 to TRBJ1-1; no reliable D call. CDR1 and CDR2 (germline): SEHNR, FQNEAQ (reference sequence). Trimming took 5 bases from V and 2 from J, leaving 12 bases between them. The length of the CDR3 is 14 residues. Filled out from reference TRBV7-9 and TRBJ1-1, the complete variable domain reads DTGVSQNPRHKITKRGQNVTFRCDPISEHNRLYWYRQTLGQGPEFLTYFQNEAQLEKSRLLSDRFSAERPKGSFSTLEIQRTEQGDSAMYLCASSLSALNTEAFFGQGTRLTVV.

In this sample, this clonotype turned up a few times. The chain couples TRBV3-1 to TRBJ2-3; tentatively, D is TRBD2 (6 bases). The CDR3 is made up of 16 amino acids. The V gene's germline CDR1 is LGHDT and CDR2 YNNKEL (reference sequence). The V end lost 3 bases, the J end lost 2 bases, and 15 bases lay between the germline ends. This CDR3 is CASSHTAGTFTDTQYF. For the CDR3, the DNA is TGTGCCAGCAGCCATACAGCGGGTACATTCACAGATACGCAGTATTTT.

V is TRBV11-2 and J is TRBJ2-1, with D possibly matching TRBD1 (6 bases). V lost 3 bases and J 11 bases, leaving 23 bases between the germline ends. The CDR3 spans 16 residues. Germline values: CDR1 SGHAT, CDR2 FQNNGV. The CDR3: CASSFFRDKALGQQFF. The CDR3 DNA reads as TGTGCCAGCAGCTTTTTTCGGGACAAGGCCCTAGGACAGCAGTTCTTC.

This clonotype was picked up many times. The chain couples TRBV14 to TRBJ2-6; a possible D gene is TRBD1 (5 bases). This CDR3 comprises 14 residues. With 5 bases removed from V and 8 bases from J, the gap between germline ends came to 13 bases. Germline lookup yields CDR1 SGHDN and CDR2 FVKESK. CDR3 protein: CASSGTRASNVLTF. The CDR3 bases are TGTGCCAGCAGCGGTACCAGGGCATCCAACGTCCTGACTTTC.

There are a few counts of this clonotype. V gene TRBV20-1 combines with J gene TRBJ1-4; 9 bases are shared with TRBD1. Germline V gene sequence: CDR1 DFQATT, CDR2 SNEGSKA (reference sequence). The ends lost 1 base at V and 2 bases at J; junction bases unmatched: 17. CDR3 length equals 20 residues. The CDR3 nucleotides are TGCAGTGCTAGAGCCCCCCCCGCGGACAGGGGCCCCGGTACTAATGAAAAACTGTTTTTT. Translation gives CSARAPPADRGPGTNEKLFF.

This clonotype was recorded many times. The J gene is TRBJ2-5, the V gene TRBV18, with unresolved D. Germline V CDR1 and CDR2: KGHSH, LQKENI. Trimming took off 2 bases at V and 7 bases at J, with 5 bases between the two ends. The CDR3 contains 11 residues. This CDR3 reads CASSPSGTQYF. In DNA form, the CDR3 reads TGTGCCAGCTCACCATCCGGGACCCAGTACTTC.

In this sample, this clonotype turned up many times. The CDR3 reads CASSVFDGNTEAFF. Here the CDR3 DNA reads TGTGCCAGCAGCGTATTCGACGGGAACACTGAAGCTTTCTTT. The gene calls are TRBV9 and TRBJ1-1; D is undetermined. The germline CDR1 and CDR2 sequences are SGDLS and YYNGEE. The length of the CDR3 is 14 residues. With 1 base removed from V and 1 base from J, the gap between germline ends came to 8 bases.

This clonotype was detected only a few times. The V and J genes are TRBV10-3 and TRBJ1-6, with D unresolved. The V gene lost 6 bases and the J gene lost 4 bases, with 10 bases spanning the gap. Germline V lookup: CDR1 ENHRY, CDR2 SYGVKD. There are 14 residues in the CDR3. CDR3 region: CAIRNDGYNSPLHF. The CDR3 DNA reads TGTGCCATCAGGAACGACGGGTATAATTCACCCCTCCACTTT.

V gene TRBV10-3 combines with J gene TRBJ2-3; 8 nucleotides agree with TRBD2. The CDR3 loop spans 13 amino acids. Per germline, CDR1 ENHRY and CDR2 SYGVKD. The trim removed 10 bases at V and 7 bases at J, leaving 10 bases unmatched. CDR3 loop: CATKRESPNTQYF. Written as DNA, the CDR3 is TGTGCCACCAAGCGGGAGAGTCCCAATACGCAGTATTTT.

This clonotype was counted at least ten times. The rearrangement joins TRBV12-3 or TRBV12-4 to TRBJ2-1, with 11 bases fitting TRBD2. The CDR3 extends over 16 amino acids. The junction had 13 bases not matched to a gene; V was cut back by 7 bases and J by 8 bases. The CDR3 loop is CASTFKRTSGSYEQFF. The CDR3 region has the DNA TGTGCCAGCACGTTTAAAAGAACTAGCGGGAGCTATGAGCAGTTCTTC.

This clonotype has at least ten counts. The chain carries TRBV24-1 and TRBJ2-3; no clear D gene. Germline assignment: CDR1 KGHDR and CDR2 SFDVKD. Trimming shortened V by 2 bases and J by 4 bases, and 9 bases separated the two germline ends. There are 14 residues in the CDR3. The CDR3 loop is CATSDSRMADTQYF. The CDR3 DNA is TGTGCCACCAGTGATTCGCGTATGGCAGATACGCAGTATTTT.

CDR3 in DNA: TGCAGTGCTAGAGGCGCAGGGTTCCACTTCTTC. It encodes CSARGAGFHFF. The chain carries TRBV20-1 and TRBJ2-1; D is possibly TRBD1 (5 bases). The ends were cut back, 1 base at V and 16 bases at J, with 14 bases in the middle. The CDR3 loop spans 11 amino acids. The germline V gene encodes CDR1 DFQATT and CDR2 SNEGSKA (reference sequence).

The count of this clonotype is one. The gene calls are TRBV9 and TRBJ2-7; tentative D call: TRBD2 (6 bases). The CDR3 consists of 15 residues. Germline CDR1 reads SGDLS; CDR2 reads YYNGEE. Trimming pared 4 bases from V and 7 bases from J, leaving 21 bases between. This CDR3 reads CASSINGSPTLEQYF. The DNA of the CDR3 is TGTGCCAGCAGCATCAACGGGAGCCCAACGTTAGAGCAGTACTTC.

The V call is TRBV7-6, the J call TRBJ1-2, with unresolved D. The CDR3 loop spans 13 amino acids. The germline V gene encodes CDR1 SGHVS and CDR2 FNYEAQ. V lost 6 bases and J 4 bases, leaving 12 bases between the germline ends. As DNA, the CDR3 is TGTGCCAGCAGTAACGGGATCGCCTATGGCTACACCTTC. Protein sequence: CASSNGIAYGYTF.

This clonotype showed up just a few times. The genes are TRBV29-1 and TRBJ2-5; TRBD1 matches 8 bases. CDR1 is SQVTM and CDR2 is ANQGSEA in the germline V gene. V was clipped by 3 bases and J by 6 bases; unmatched bases: 9. The CDR3 runs 14 residues. The CDR3: CSVEAGGDGKTQYF. The CDR3 bases are TGCAGCGTTGAGGCAGGGGGCGATGGTAAGACCCAGTACTTC.

This clonotype was seen many times. This chain links TRBV2 with TRBJ2-1, with TRBD2 as a possible D gene (5 bases). Germline CDR1 and CDR2: SNHLY and FYNNEI. V was trimmed by 6 bases and J by 4 bases, leaving 16 bases between them. This CDR3 is 15 amino acids long. The CDR3 nucleotides are TGTGCCAGCAGCCCTAGAGGGCTAGTTTACAATGAGCAGTTCTTC. This gives the protein CASSPRGLVYNEQFF. Based on the CDR3 plus reference TRBV2 and TRBJ2-1, the full variable domain is EPEVTQTPSHQVTQMGQEVILRCVPISNHLYFYWYRQILGQKVEFLVSFYNNEISEKSEIFDDQFSVERPDGSNFTLKIRSTKLEDSAMYFCASSPRGLVYNEQFFGPGTRLTVL.

There are many counts of this clonotype. The rearrangement links TRBV3-1 to TRBJ1-6, with D tentatively TRBD1 (6 bases). The CDR3 is 16 amino acids. Germline CDR1 LGHDT, CDR2 YNNKEL (reference sequence). V gave up 4 bases and J gave up 7 bases, with 17 bases separating them. This chain's CDR3 is CASSPNRERLNSPLHF. CDR3 nucleotide sequence: TGTGCCAGCAGCCCAAACAGGGAACGGTTGAATTCACCCCTCCACTTT.

The rearrangement uses TRBV9 and TRBJ1-3; no clear D. Germline V CDR1 and CDR2: SGDLS, YYNGEE. This CDR3 is 15 amino acids long. V was trimmed by 4 bases and J by 0 bases, leaving 11 bases between them. The CDR3 loop is CASSMFDSSGNTIYF. CDR3 nucleotide sequence: TGTGCCAGCAGCATGTTCGATAGCTCTGGAAACACCATATATTTT.